This T cell receptor beta chain came from a study of blood T cells in healthy people across ages (dated by TCRdb to about 2015). Regarding the complete study: In model experiments, template switching captured roughly one uniquely barcoded TCR beta cDNA molecule for every two T cells. The donors were split into four age groups: young (average 16 years), middle-aged (roughly 42), aged (roughly 60) and long-lived (about 74). To track age-related changes in TCR beta repertoire diversity, the study relied on deep sequencing normalized with unique cDNA molecular identifiers. For two donors (one aged 18 to 29 and one aged 80 or older), the study analyzed two additional independent replicas of 1 million unique cDNA reads from the same blood draw. Donors of different ages were randomly distributed across sequencing lanes to avoid experimental bias.

The donors were 40 or so Caucasian individuals from Russia, aged 6 to 90 years, who were systemically healthy. Each donor gave around 9.9 milliliters of peripheral blood, collected into EDTA-treated Vacutainer tubes. Ficoll-Paque density-gradient centrifugation was used to isolate PBMCs, with at least 7 million per sample. Total RNA, at least 5 micrograms per sample, was extracted from PBMCs with Trizol reagent. For every donor, an aliquot of PBMCs went through flow cytometry to measure the percentages of naive CD45RAhigh/CD27high T cells. The library relied on 5' RACE. TCRdb shows the sequencer as Illumina HiSeq 2500. A second roughly 6 to 12 cycle PCR used a sample-barcoded 5' primer and a J-beta primer mix. A template-switch 5' adaptor carrying 12 random nucleotides introduced a unique molecular identifier onto each TCR beta cDNA molecule. At least 2.5 million CDR3-containing paired-end reads were obtained from each sample. All of the RNA was converted into first-strand cDNA using the Mint cDNA synthesis kit, with a TRBC-specific oligonucleotide serving as the primer. Following uracil-DNA glycosylase treatment, a first 18-cycle PCR with universal primers M1SS and BC2_uni_R was performed on all cDNA. As for how the authors treated the data: Each sample was normalized by randomly selecting 1 million high-quality reads, each carrying a distinct molecular identifier. Instead of being binned into consensus sequences, reads that shared molecular identifiers were thrown out. CDR3 identification, clonotype clustering and error correction used MiTCR with a Q25 quality threshold and the strictest error-elimination algorithm. A nonparametric unseen species model using Euler transformation provided a lower-bound estimate of total TCR beta diversity. The public reads were quality trimmed at Q25 with fastp and then assembled into clones with MiXCR by TCRdb, keeping productive beta chains. Merged by CDR3 protein, the rows form single entries marked with the most common genes and DNA. For this entry, the V and J calls and clone size follow TCRdb and not the study's own pipeline. The sample table lists hundreds of thousands of distinct CDR3 sequences, about 61% of them with a count of one. The ten largest clones add up to roughly 24% of the sample.

About this clonotype itself: Its antigen has not been determined. Base qualities were left out, and no much larger clone turns up one base away.

The full study reports these points: Total diversity estimates from one million sequenced T cells were considered lower bounds and underestimates. The percentage of naive T cells measured by flow cytometry correlated strongly with observed TCR beta diversity. The long-lived group showed more naive CD4+ T cells, fewer expanded clones and increased TCR diversity than the aged group, suggesting age selection. Observed TCR beta diversity per million T cells fell roughly linearly with age, and a significant reduction was already apparent by age roughly 40. Because donor CMV infection status was unknown, age-related changes in expanded clonotypes were potentially confounded. Bulk unsorted PBMC profiling prevented conclusive comparison of naive and antigen-experienced compartments.

Sequences SGHTA (CDR1) and FQGNSA (CDR2) are obtained from the germline V gene. Between the V and J ends, shortened by 2 bases and 6 bases respectively, the junction contains 11 bases. Measured from the cysteine to the phenylalanine, the CDR3 is 13 residues long. The CDR3 DNA has 39 bases and is translated from base 1. Recombination connected TRBV7-2 to TRBJ2-7, with the D gene too uncertain to name. Sequencing was done on a sample of blood. The TCR comes from a man aged 35 to 55 in good health. The DNA is TGTGCCAGCAGCTTAAAGGAAGGTGGCGAGCAGTACTTC. This codes for CASSLKEGGEQYF.